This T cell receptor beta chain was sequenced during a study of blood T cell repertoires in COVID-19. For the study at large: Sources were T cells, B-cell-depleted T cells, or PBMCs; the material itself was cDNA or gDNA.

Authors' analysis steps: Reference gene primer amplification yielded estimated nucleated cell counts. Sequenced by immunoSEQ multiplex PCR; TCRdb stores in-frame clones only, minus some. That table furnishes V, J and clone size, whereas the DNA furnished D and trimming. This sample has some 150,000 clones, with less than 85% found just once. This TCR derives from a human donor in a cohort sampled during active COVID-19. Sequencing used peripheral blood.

The CDR3 bases are TGCGCCAGCAGCTTGGCCTCAAGAACGCTAGCGGGGGCCGCCGGTGATACGCAGTATTTT. This codes for CASSLASRTLAGAAGDTQYF. The chain carries TRBV5-1 and TRBJ2-3, with 10 positions matching TRBD2. Per germline, CDR1 SGHRS and CDR2 YFSETQ. Trimming took 0 bases from V and 6 from J; bases not matched to a gene: 19. The CDR3 length is 20 residues. The variable domain in full, with the rest retrieved from reference TRBV5-1 and TRBJ2-3, is KAGVTQTPRYLIKTRGQQVTLSCSPISGHRSVSWYQQTPGQGLQFLFEYFSETQRNKGNFPGRFSGRQFSNSRSEMNVSTLELGDSALYLCASSLASRTLAGAAGDTQYFGPGTRLTVL.